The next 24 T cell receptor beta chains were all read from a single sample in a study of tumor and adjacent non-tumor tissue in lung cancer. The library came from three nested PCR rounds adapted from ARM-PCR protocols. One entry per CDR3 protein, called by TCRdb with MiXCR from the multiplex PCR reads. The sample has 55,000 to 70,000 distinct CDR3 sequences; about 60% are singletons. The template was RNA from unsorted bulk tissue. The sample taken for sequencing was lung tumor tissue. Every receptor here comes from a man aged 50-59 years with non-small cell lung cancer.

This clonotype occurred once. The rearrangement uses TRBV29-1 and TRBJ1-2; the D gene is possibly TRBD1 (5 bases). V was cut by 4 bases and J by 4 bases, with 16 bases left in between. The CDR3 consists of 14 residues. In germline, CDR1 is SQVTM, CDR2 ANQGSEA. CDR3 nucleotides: TGCAGCGTTGGGGGGATGGCCACTAGCTATGGCTACACCTTC. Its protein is CSVGGMATSYGYTF.

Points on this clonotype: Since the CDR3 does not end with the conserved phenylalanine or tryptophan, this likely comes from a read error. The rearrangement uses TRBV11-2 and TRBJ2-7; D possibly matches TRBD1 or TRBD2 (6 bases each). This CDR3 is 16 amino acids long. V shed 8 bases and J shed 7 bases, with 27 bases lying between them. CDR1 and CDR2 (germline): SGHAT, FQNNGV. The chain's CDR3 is CASGSARGRAPWEQYL. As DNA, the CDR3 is TGTGCCAGCGGCTCTGCCCGGGGGCGGGCCCCTTGGGAGCAGTACTTA.

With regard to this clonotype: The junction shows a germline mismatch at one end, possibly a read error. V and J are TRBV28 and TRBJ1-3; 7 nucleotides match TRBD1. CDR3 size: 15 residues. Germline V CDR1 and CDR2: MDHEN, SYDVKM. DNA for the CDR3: TGTGCCAGCGGGGCCGGGACAGCCTCTGGAAACGCCATATATTTT. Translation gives CASGAGTASGNAIYF.

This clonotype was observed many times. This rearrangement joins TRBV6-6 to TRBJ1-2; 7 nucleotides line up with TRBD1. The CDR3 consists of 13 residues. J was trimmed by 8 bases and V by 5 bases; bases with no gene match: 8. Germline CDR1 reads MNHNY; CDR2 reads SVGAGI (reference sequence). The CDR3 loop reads CASSQGQVSGYTF. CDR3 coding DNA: TGTGCCAGCAGTCAAGGACAGGTCTCAGGCTACACCTTC.

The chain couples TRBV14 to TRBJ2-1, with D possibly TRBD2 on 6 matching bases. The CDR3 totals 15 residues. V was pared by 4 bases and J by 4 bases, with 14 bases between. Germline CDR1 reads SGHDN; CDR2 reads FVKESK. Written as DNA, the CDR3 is TGTGCCAGCAGCCCCACGGAGGGGAGGTACAATGAGCAGTTCTTC. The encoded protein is CASSPTEGRYNEQFF.

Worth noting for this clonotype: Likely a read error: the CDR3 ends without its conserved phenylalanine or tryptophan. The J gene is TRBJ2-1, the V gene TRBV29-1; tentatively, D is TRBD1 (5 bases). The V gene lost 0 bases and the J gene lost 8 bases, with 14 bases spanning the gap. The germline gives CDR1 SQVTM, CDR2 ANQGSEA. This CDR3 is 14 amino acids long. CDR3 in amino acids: CSVEDTGRGDEQFL. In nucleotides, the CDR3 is TGCAGCGTTGAAGATACAGGTCGCGGAGATGAGCAGTTCCTC.

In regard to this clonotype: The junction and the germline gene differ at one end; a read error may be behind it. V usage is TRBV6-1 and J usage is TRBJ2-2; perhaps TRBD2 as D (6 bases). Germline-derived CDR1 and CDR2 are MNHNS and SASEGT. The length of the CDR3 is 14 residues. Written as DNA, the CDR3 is TGTGCCAGCAGTGGAACCACTGCGGGCGGGGAGCTCTTTTTT. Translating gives CASSGTTAGGELFF.

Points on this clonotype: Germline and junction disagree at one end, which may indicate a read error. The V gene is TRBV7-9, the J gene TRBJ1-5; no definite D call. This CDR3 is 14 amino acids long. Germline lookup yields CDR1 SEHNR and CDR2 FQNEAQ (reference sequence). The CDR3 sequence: CVSSLGGNVLPQHF. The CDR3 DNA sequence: TGTGTCAGCAGCTTGGGCGGCAATGTCTTGCCCCAGCATTTT.

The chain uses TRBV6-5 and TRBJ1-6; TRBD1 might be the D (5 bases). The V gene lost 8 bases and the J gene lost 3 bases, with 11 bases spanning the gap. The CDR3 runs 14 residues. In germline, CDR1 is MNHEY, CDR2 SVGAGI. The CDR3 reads CASWRQGYNSPLHF. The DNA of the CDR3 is TGTGCCAGCTGGAGGCAGGGCTATAATTCACCCCTCCACTTT.

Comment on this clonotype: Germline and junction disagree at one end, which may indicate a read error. CDR3 amino acids: CSARKGADSPLYF. In DNA, the CDR3 is TGCAGTGCTAGAAAGGGGGCAGATTCACCCCTCTACTTT. The chain is built from TRBV20-1 and TRBJ1-6; 7 positions agree with TRBD1. CDR3 length: 13 residues. Looked up from germline, CDR1 is DFQATT and CDR2 is SNEGSKA (reference sequence).

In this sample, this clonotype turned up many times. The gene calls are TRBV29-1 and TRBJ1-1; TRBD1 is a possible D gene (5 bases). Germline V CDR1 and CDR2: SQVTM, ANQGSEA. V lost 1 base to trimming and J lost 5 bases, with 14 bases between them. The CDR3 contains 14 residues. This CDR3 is CSVEVAGGGTEAFF. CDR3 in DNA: TGCAGCGTTGAAGTTGCTGGGGGTGGAACTGAAGCTTTCTTT.

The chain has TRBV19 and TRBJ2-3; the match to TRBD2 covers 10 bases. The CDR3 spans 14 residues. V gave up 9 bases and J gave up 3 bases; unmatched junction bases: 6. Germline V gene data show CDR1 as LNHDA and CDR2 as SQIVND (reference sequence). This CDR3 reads CASSAGLATDTQYF. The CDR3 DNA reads TGTGCCAGCTCGGCGGGACTAGCGACAGATACGCAGTATTTT.

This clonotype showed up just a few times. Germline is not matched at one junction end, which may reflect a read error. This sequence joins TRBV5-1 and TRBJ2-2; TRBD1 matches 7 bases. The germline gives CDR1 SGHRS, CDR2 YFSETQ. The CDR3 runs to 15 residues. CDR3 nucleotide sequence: TGCACCAGTAGCTTAAGACAGGGGAACACCGGGGAGCTGTTTTTT. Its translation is CTSSLRQGNTGELFF. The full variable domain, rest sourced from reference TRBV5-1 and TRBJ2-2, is KAGVTQTPRYLIKTRGQQVTLSCSPISGHRSVSWYQQTPGQGLQFLFEYFSETQRNKGNFPGRFSGRQFSNSRSEMNVSTLELGDSALYLCTSSLRQGNTGELFFGEGSRLTVL.

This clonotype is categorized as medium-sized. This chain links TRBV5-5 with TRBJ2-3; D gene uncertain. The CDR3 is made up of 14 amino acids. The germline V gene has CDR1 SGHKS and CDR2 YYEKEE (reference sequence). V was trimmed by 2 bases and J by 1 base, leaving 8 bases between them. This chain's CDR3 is CASSLGHRTDTQYF. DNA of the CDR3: TGTGCCAGCAGCTTAGGGCACCGCACAGATACGCAGTATTTT.

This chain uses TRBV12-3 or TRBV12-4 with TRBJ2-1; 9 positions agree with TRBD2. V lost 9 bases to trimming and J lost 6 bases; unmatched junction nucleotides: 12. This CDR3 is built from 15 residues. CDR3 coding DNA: TGTGCCAGGAGATTAATAGCGGGAGCGAGCAATGAGCAGTTCTTC. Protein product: CARRLIAGASNEQFF.

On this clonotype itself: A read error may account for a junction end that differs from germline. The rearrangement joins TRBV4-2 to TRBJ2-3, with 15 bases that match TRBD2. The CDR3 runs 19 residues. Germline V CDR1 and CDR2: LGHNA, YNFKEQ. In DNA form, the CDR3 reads TGTGCCAGCAGCCCTGGGACTAGCGGGGGGCCGGGATACACAGATACGGAGTATTTT. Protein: CASSPGTSGGPGYTDTEYF.

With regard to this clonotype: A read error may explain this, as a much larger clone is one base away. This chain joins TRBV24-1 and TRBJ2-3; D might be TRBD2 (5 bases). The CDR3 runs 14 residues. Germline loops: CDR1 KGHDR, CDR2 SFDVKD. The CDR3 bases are TGTGCCACCACTGATTCCGGGGGCACAGATACGCAGTATTTT. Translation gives CATTDSGGTDTQYF.

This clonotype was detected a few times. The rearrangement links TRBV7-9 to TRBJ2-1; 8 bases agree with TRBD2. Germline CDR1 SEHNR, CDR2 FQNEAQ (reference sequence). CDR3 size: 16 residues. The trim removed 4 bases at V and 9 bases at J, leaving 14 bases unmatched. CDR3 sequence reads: CASSSPAGAVWVEQFF. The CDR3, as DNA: TGTGCCAGCAGCTCACCAGCGGGAGCGGTATGGGTTGAGCAGTTCTTC.

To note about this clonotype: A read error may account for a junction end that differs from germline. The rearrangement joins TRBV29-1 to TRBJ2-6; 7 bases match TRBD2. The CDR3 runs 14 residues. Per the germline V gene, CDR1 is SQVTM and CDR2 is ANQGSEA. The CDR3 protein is CNVGGLGGTNVLTF. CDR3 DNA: TGCAACGTTGGAGGGCTCGGGGGGACCAACGTCCTGACTTTC.

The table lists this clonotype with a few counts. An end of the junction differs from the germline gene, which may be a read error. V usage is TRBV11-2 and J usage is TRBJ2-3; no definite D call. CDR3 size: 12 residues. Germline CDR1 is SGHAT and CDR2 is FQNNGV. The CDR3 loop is CASSPTADTRYF. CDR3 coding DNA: TGTGCCAGCAGCCCAACCGCAGATACGCGGTATTTT.

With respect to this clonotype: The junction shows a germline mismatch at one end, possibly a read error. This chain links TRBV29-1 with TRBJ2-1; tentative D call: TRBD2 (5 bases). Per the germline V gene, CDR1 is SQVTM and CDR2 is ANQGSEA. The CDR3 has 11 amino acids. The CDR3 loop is CGVKRVDEQLF. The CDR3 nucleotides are TGCGGCGTTAAGAGGGTGGATGAGCAGTTATTC.

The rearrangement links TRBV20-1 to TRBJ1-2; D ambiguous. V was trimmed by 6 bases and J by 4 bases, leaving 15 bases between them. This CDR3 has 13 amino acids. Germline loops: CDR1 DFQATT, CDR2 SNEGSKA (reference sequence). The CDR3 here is CSAGARWAYGYTF. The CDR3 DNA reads TGCAGTGCCGGAGCCAGGTGGGCCTATGGCTACACCTTC.

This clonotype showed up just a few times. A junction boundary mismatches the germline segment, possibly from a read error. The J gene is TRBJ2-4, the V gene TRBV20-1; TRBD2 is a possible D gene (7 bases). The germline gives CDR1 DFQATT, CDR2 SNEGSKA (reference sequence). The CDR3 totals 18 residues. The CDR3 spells CSAGDRGASGEAKNIQYF. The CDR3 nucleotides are TGCAGTGCTGGAGATCGGGGGGCAAGCGGAGAGGCCAAAAACATTCAGTACTTC.

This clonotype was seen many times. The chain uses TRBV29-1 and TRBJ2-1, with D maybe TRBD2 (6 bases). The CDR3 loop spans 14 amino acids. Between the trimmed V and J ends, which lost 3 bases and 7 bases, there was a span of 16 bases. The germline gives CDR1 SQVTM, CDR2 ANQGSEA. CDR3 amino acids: CSVDSWGGANEQFF. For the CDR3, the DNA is TGCAGCGTTGATTCGTGGGGCGGGGCAAATGAGCAGTTCTTC.